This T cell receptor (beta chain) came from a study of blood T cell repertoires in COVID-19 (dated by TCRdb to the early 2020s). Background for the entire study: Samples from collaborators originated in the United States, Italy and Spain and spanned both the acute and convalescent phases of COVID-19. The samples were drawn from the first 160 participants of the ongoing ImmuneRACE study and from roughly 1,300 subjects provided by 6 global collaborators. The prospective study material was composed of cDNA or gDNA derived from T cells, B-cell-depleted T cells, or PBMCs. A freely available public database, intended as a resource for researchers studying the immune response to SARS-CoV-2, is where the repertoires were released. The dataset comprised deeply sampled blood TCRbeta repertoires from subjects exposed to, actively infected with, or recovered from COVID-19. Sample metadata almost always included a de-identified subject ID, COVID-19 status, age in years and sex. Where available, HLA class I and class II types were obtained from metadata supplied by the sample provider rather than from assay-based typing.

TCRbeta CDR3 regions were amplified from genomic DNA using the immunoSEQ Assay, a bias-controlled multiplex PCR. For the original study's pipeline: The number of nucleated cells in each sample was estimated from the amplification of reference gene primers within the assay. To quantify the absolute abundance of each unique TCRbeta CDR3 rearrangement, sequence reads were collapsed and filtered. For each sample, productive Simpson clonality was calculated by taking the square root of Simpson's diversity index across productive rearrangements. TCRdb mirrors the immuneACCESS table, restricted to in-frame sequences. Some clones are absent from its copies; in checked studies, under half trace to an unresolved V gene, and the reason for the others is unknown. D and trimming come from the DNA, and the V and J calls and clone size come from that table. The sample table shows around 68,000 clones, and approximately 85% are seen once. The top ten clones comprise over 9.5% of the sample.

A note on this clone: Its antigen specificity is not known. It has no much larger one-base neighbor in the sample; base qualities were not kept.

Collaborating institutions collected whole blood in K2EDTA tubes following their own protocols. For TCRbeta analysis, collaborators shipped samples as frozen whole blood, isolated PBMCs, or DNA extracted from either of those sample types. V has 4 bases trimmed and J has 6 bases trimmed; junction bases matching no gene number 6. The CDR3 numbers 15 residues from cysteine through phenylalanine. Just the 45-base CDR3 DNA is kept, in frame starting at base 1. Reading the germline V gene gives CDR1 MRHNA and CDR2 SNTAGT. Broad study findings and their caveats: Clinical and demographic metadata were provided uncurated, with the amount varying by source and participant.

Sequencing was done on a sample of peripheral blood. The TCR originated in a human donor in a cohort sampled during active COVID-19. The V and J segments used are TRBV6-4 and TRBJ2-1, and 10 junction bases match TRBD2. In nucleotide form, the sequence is TGTGCCAGCAGTGTATCTAGCGGGGGTTTCAATGAGCAGTTCTTC. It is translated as CASSVSSGGFNEQFF.